This T cell receptor beta chain was profiled in a study of Ad26.COV2.S vaccination and SARS-CoV-2 variants. Study-level information: The trial was COV1001 and the donor's arm was Ad26.COV2.S. Intramuscular Ad26.COV2.S at 5x10^10 or 1x10^11 viral particles. General observations from the study: Those who received vaccine or placebo ended up with similar non-spike TCR breadth. Reports say spike-specific CD8+ and CD4+ T cell responses covered substantial breadth after vaccination.

Germline loops: CDR1 SGHVS, CDR2 FQNEAQ. The CDR3 runs 14 residues. V shed 4 bases and J shed 5 bases, with 14 bases lying between them. As concerns this clone: Its target is unknown.

The method was immunoSEQ multiplex PCR; TCRdb's version includes in-frame clones alone and lacks a portion of them. The table lists about 480,000 clones, around 85% of them singletons. This sample's treatment: roughly 20 received Ad26.COV2.S at low or high dose, single or two shots; 5 received placebo; per-sample allocation not given. Collection of samples fell on day 63 after the first vaccine or placebo injection. The material was peripheral blood, obtained in a trial of Ad26.COV2.S vaccine versus placebo. J is TRBJ1-1 and V is TRBV7-8, with a possible D match to TRBD1 (5 bases). This receptor was obtained from a person between 18 and 65 years old who received the Ad26.COV2.S COVID-19 vaccine or a placebo. CDR3 sequence reads: CASSSGLVGTEAFF. In DNA form, the CDR3 reads TGTGCCAGCAGCTCGGGACTGGTAGGGACTGAAGCTTTCTTT.